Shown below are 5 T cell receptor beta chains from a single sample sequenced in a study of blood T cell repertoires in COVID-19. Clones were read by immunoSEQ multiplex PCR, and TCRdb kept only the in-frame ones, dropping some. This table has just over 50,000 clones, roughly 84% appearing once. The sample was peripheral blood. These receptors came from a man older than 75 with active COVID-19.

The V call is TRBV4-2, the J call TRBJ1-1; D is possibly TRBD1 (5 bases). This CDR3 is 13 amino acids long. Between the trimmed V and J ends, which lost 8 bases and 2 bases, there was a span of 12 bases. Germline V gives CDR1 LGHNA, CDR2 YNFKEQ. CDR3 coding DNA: TGTGCCAGCTTTGGACATATTAACACTGAAGCTTTCTTT. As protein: CASFGHINTEAFF.

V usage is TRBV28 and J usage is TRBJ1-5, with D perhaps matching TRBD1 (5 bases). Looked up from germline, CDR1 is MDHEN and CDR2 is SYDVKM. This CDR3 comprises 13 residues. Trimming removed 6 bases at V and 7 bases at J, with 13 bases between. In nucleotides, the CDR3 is TGTGCCAGCAGGCCCCAGGGCCCCCAGCCCCAGCATTTT. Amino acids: CASRPQGPQPQHF.

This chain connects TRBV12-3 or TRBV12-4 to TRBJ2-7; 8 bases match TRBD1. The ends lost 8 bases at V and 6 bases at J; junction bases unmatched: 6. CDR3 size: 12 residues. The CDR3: CASGGQGPEQYF. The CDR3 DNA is TGTGCCAGCGGTGGACAGGGCCCCGAGCAGTACTTC.

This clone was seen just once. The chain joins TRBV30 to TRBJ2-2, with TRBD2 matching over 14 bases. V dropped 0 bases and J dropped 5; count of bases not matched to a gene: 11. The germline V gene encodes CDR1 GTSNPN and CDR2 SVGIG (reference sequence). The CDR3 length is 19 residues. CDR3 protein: CAWSVFDWTSGRRTGELFF. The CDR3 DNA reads TGTGCCTGGAGTGTATTTGATTGGACTAGCGGGAGGCGAACCGGGGAGCTGTTTTTT.

The CDR3: CASSFRTGSYNEQFF. DNA of the CDR3: TGTGCCAGCAGTTTCAGGACAGGGTCGTACAATGAGCAGTTCTTC. The chain has TRBV28 and TRBJ2-1; 8 nucleotides agree with TRBD1. With 3 bases clipped from V and 4 bases from J, the junction kept 5 bases outside the gene matches. The CDR3 covers 15 residues. Germline loops: CDR1 MDHEN, CDR2 SYDVKM.